This entry lists 15 T cell receptor beta chains sequenced from one sample in a study of long-term antiretroviral therapy in people with HIV. Researchers ran immunoSEQ v3.0 at survey level. Sequenced by immunoSEQ multiplex PCR; TCRdb stores in-frame clones only, minus some. The table lists around 30,000 clones, 85% of them singletons. Sample: unsorted PBMCs, taken 2.3 years after starting antiretroviral therapy. The receptors derive from a man aged 40-55 years with HIV.

This clone was seen a single time. The chain carries TRBV7-3 and TRBJ2-1, with a weak D call TRBD2 (6 bases). Trimming took 3 bases from V and 7 from J, leaving 10 bases between them. The germline V gene encodes CDR1 SGHTA and CDR2 FQGTGA. This CDR3 contains 13 residues. The CDR3 sequence: CASSLGLWNEQFF. DNA of the CDR3: TGTGCCAGCAGCTTGGGACTTTGGAATGAGCAGTTCTTC.

J is TRBJ1-1 and V is TRBV5-6, with D uncertain. The germline V and J ends were trimmed by 4 bases and 1 base, with 11 bases remaining between them. The CDR3 contains 14 residues. Per germline, CDR1 SGHDT and CDR2 YYEEEE. CDR3: CASSQPTSNTEAFF. DNA of the CDR3: TGTGCCAGCAGCCAACCTACTTCGAACACTGAAGCTTTCTTT.

J is TRBJ2-2 and V is TRBV6-5, with D uncertain. V was trimmed by 2 bases and J by 7 bases, leaving 14 bases between them. The CDR3 has 15 amino acids. Germline CDR1 MNHEY, CDR2 SVGAGI. The CDR3 here is CASSYNPGSSGELFF. The CDR3 DNA sequence: TGTGCCAGCAGTTACAATCCCGGGTCGAGCGGGGAGCTGTTTTTT.

This sequence joins TRBV18 and TRBJ1-2, with D uncertain. The germline CDR1 and CDR2 sequences are KGHSH and LQKENI. V lost 0 bases to trimming and J lost 4 bases, with 9 bases between them. The CDR3 extends over 14 amino acids. CDR3 sequence (DNA): TGTGCCAGCTCACCACCGCCGGGTGTCTATGGCTACACCTTC. Protein product: CASSPPPGVYGYTF.

The V and J genes are TRBV11-2 and TRBJ1-1, with D unresolved. Germline V lookup: CDR1 SGHAT, CDR2 FQNNGV. V lost 1 base and J 1 base, leaving 7 bases between the germline ends. CDR3 size: 14 residues. The CDR3 DNA is TGTGCCAGCAGCTTAGTAGGCGAGAACACTGAAGCTTTCTTT. Its translation: CASSLVGENTEAFF.

The rearrangement uses TRBV6-5 and TRBJ2-5, with D uncertain. CDR1 is MNHEY, CDR2 SVGAGI, per germline. Between the trimmed V and J ends, which lost 0 bases and 4 bases, there was a span of 12 bases. The CDR3 is 15 residues long. CDR3 sequence: CASSYSHLVGETQYF. In DNA form, the CDR3 reads TGTGCCAGCAGTTACTCCCATCTCGTAGGAGAGACCCAGTACTTC.

The chain employs TRBV9 and TRBJ1-1, with D perhaps matching TRBD1 (5 bases). The germline V gene has CDR1 SGDLS and CDR2 YYNGEE. The CDR3 sequence is 12 residues long. Trimming stripped 4 bases from V and 6 bases from J, with 10 bases between. This CDR3 reads CASSPGSPEAFF. The CDR3 DNA reads TGTGCCAGCAGCCCAGGGAGTCCTGAAGCTTTCTTT.

V is TRBV4-2 and J is TRBJ2-3; either TRBD1 or TRBD2 may fit D (6 bases each). This CDR3 has 13 residues. Trimming took off 5 bases at V and 6 bases at J, with 12 bases between the two ends. Germline CDR1 is LGHNA and CDR2 is YNFKEQ. CDR3 residues: CASSGGPGDTQYF. CDR3 in DNA: TGTGCCAGCAGCGGGGGGCCGGGGGATACGCAGTATTTT.

This rearrangement joins TRBV6-6 to TRBJ1-4; 7 bases are shared with TRBD1. The trim removed 4 bases at V and 8 bases at J, leaving 7 bases unmatched. Germline V gene lookup returns CDR1 MNHNY and CDR2 SVGAGI (reference sequence). The CDR3 extends over 14 amino acids. DNA for the CDR3: TGTGCCAGCAGTTCACAGGGGAGAGCGGAAAAACTGTTTTTT. Translated, it gives CASSSQGRAEKLFF.

This clone is a singleton in its sample. This chain connects TRBV6-5 to TRBJ1-1; 8 bases match TRBD1. The CDR3 contains 15 residues. V lost 0 bases to trimming and J lost 5 bases; unmatched junction nucleotides: 5. Germline V gives CDR1 MNHEY, CDR2 SVGAGI. In DNA form, the CDR3 reads TGTGCCAGCAGTTACTCGTCAGGGGGCGAAACTGAAGCTTTCTTT. Protein product: CASSYSSGGETEAFF.

This chain uses TRBV27 with TRBJ2-7; 9 bases fit TRBD1. The CDR3 is 14 amino acids. V gave up 4 bases and J gave up 2 bases; unmatched junction bases: 3. Germline values: CDR1 MNHEY, CDR2 SMNVEV (reference sequence). The CDR3 is CASSSDRGTYEQYF. DNA for the CDR3: TGTGCCAGCAGTTCGGACAGGGGAACCTACGAGCAGTACTTC.

The chain joins TRBV5-1 to TRBJ1-1; maybe TRBD1 (5 bases). Germline V gene lookup returns CDR1 SGHRS and CDR2 YFSETQ. This CDR3 contains 14 residues. V lost 1 base and J lost 2, with 9 bases in between. CDR3 sequence (DNA): TGCGCCAGCAGCTTGACAGGCTTTAACACTGAAGCTTTCTTT. It encodes CASSLTGFNTEAFF. Drawing the rest from reference TRBV5-1 and TRBJ1-1, the complete variable domain is KAGVTQTPRYLIKTRGQQVTLSCSPISGHRSVSWYQQTPGQGLQFLFEYFSETQRNKGNFPGRFSGRQFSNSRSEMNVSTLELGDSALYLCASSLTGFNTEAFFGQGTRLTVV.

The gene calls are TRBV6-1 and TRBJ2-4; TRBD2 might be the D (5 bases). Per the germline V gene, CDR1 is MNHNS and CDR2 is SASEGT. With 2 bases removed from V and 0 bases from J, the gap between germline ends came to 11 bases. The CDR3 runs to 16 residues. In nucleotides, the CDR3 is TGTGCCAGCAGTGAATGGGATCTAGCAGCCAAAAACATTCAGTACTTC. Protein: CASSEWDLAAKNIQYF.

This clone was found once. This chain links TRBV18 with TRBJ2-1; 9 positions match TRBD2. In germline, CDR1 is KGHSH, CDR2 LQKENI. The trim removed 6 bases at V and 4 bases at J, leaving 4 bases unmatched. There are 14 residues in the CDR3. CDR3 nucleotide sequence: TGTGCCAGCTCCCCGGGACTAGCATACAATGAGCAGTTCTTC. Its protein is CASSPGLAYNEQFF.

This clone came up a few times. The gene calls are TRBV7-9 and TRBJ1-2; 10 bases line up with TRBD1. Germline V lookup: CDR1 SEHNR, CDR2 FQNEAQ (reference sequence). J gave up 7 bases and V 5 bases, and 10 bases lay outside the gene matches. This CDR3 has 15 residues. The DNA of the CDR3 is TGTGCCAGCAGCACCTCCGGGACAGGGGATATTGGCTACACCTTC. It codes for CASSTSGTGDIGYTF. The full variable domain, its missing parts supplied by reference TRBV7-9 and TRBJ1-2, is DTGVSQNPRHKITKRGQNVTFRCDPISEHNRLYWYRQTLGQGPEFLTYFQNEAQLEKSRLLSDRFSAERPKGSFSTLEIQRTEQGDSAMYLCASSTSGTGDIGYTFGSGTRLTVV.